This TCR beta chain originates from a study of T-cell reconstitution after alpha-beta-depleted transplantation in children. V gave up 6 bases and J gave up 1 base, with 13 bases separating them. Germline V gene sequence: CDR1 MNHEY, CDR2 SVGEGT. This CDR3 is 14 amino acids long. Unique molecular identifiers were incorporated when the TCRbeta library was constructed. TCRdb reanalysed the PCR reads using MiXCR and keeps one entry per CDR3 protein. The repertoire holds a few hundred thousand distinct CDR3 sequences, with 20% as singletons. The chain combines TRBV6-2 or TRBV6-3 with TRBJ2-7; D is possibly TRBD1 (6 bases). The sample consisted of PBMCs from the stem cell graft donor, taken from the stem cell graft. The sequence came from a human donor who donated a stem cell graft to a child with acute myeloid leukemia. CDR3 bases: TGTGCCAGCAGCCGAAGGACAGTTTCCTACGAGCAGTACTTC. It codes for CASSRRTVSYEQYF.